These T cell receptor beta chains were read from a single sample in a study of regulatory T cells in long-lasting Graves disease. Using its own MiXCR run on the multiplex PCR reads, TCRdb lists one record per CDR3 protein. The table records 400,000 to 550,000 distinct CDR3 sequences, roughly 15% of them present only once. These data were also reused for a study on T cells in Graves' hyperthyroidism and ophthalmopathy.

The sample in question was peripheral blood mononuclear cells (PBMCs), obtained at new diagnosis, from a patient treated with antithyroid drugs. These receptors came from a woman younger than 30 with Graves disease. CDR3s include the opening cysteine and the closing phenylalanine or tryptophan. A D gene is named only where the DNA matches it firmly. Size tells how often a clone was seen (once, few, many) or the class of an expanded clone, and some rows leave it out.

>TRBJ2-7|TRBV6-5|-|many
TGTGCCAGCAGTTATGGGGCCTCCTACGAGCAGTACTTC
CASSYGASYEQYF
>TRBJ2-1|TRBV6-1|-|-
TGTGCCAGCAGCTTTACACCGGGGGATGAGCAGTTCTTC
CASSFTPGDEQFF
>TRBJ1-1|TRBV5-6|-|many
TGTGCCAGCAGCTTGATGGGGTTCCCGACTGAAGCTTTCTTT
CASSLMGFPTEAFF
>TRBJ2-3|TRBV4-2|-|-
TGTGCCAGCAGCCGAATAGGAACTAGCACAGATACGCAGTATTTT
CASSRIGTSTDTQYF
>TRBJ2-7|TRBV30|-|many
TGTGCCTGGAGTAGTTGGGGGGCCTACGAGCAGTACTTC
CAWSSWGAYEQYF
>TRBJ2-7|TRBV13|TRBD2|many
TGTGCCAGCAGCTTAGCCCCGGGACTAGCGGTCTCCTACGAGCAGTACTTC
CASSLAPGLAVSYEQYF
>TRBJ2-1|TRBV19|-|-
TGTGCCAGTAGCCCGGCACTGGTCTCGGGCAATGAGCAGTTCTTC
CASSPALVSGNEQFF
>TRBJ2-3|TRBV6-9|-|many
TGTGCCAGCAGTTATCTACGGAACACAGATACGCAGTATTTT
CASSYLRNTDTQYF
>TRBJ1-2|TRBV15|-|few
TGTGCCACCAGCACGTGGACTAACTATGGCTACACCTTC
CATSTWTNYGYTF
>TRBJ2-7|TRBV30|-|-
TGTGCCTGGGCGGTCTTGGGAATCGAGCAGTACTTC
CAWAVLGIEQYF
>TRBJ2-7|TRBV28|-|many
TGTGCCAGCAGTTTCTTAGGTAACACCTACGAGCAGTACTTC
CASSFLGNTYEQYF
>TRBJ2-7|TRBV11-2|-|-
TGTGCCAGCAGCTTACTAGCCCCAGGGGACAAGCAGTACTTC
CASSLLAPGDKQYF
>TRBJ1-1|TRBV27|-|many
TGTGCCAGCAGTTTACGAGCTGGGGTGAACACTGAAGCTTTCTTT
CASSLRAGVNTEAFF
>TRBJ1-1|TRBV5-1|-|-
TGCGCCAGCAGCTTGAATGGGGGGAACACTGAAGCTTTCTTT
CASSLNGGNTEAFF
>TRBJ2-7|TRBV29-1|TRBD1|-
TGCAGCGTTGACCACGGGACAGGCAACGAGCAGTACTTC
CSVDHGTGNEQYF
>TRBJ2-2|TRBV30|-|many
TGTGCCTGGAGTGTAATCAGCCTGGGCACCGGGGAGCTGTTTTTT
CAWSVISLGTGELFF
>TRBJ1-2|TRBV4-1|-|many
TGCGCCAGCAGCTCGCCGGGCGATGGCTACACCTTC
CASSSPGDGYTF
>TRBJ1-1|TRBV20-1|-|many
TGCAGTGCTAGTCCCCCGGGGCGCGGGGGAGCTTTCTTT
CSASPPGRGGAFF
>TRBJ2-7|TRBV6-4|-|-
TGTGCCAGCAGTGACTGGCCCCACGGAAGACCATACGAGCAGTACTTC
CASSDWPHGRPYEQYF
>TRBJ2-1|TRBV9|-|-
TGTGCCAGCAGCGTAGCTGGCGGGGCACTTAACAATGAGCAGTTCTTC
CASSVAGGALNNEQFF
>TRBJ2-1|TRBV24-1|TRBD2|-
TGTGCCACCAGTGATTTAGCTATAGCGGGAGTGAACTACAATGAGCAGTTCTTC
CATSDLAIAGVNYNEQFF
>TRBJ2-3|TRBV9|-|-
TGTGCCAGCAGCGTAGGTAGCGGTAGCACAGATACGCAGTATTTT
CASSVGSGSTDTQYF
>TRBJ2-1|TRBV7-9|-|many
TGTGCCAGCAGCTTAGAGACAGGGAGGTACAATGAGCAGTTCTTC
CASSLETGRYNEQFF
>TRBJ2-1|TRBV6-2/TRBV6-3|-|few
TGTGCCAGCAGTACCGCCGGACTGGAATACAATGAGCAGTTCTTC
CASSTAGLEYNEQFF
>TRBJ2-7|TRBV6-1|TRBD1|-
TGTGCCAGCAGTGAAGCGTGGACAGGAGAGCAGTACTTC
CASSEAWTGEQYF
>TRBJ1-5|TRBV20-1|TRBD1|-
TGCAGTGCTAGAGAGACAGGGCGGGGCAATCAGCCCCAGCATTTT
CSARETGRGNQPQHF
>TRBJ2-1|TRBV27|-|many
TGTGCCAGCAGGTTTGTCAGCTCCTACAATGAGCAGTTCTTC
CASRFVSSYNEQFF
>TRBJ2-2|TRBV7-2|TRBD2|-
TGTGCCAGCAGCCCCCTAGGACTAGCGGGAGTTACCGGGGAGCTGTTTTTT
CASSPLGLAGVTGELFF
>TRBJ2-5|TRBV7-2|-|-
TGTGCCAGCAGCCCACAATGGGGGGAGACCCAGTACTTC
CASSPQWGETQYF